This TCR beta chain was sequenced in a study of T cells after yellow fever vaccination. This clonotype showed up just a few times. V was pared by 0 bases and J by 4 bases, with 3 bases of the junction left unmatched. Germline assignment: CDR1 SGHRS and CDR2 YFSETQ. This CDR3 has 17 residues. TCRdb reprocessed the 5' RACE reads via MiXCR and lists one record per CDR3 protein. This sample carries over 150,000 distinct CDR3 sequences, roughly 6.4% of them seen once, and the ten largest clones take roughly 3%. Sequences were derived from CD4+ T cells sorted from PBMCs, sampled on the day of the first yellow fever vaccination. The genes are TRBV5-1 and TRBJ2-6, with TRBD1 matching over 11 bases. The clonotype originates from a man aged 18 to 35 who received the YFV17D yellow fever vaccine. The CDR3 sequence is CASSLGTGGSGANVLTF. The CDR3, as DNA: TGCGCCAGCAGCTTGGGGACAGGGGGCTCCGGGGCCAACGTCCTGACTTTC.